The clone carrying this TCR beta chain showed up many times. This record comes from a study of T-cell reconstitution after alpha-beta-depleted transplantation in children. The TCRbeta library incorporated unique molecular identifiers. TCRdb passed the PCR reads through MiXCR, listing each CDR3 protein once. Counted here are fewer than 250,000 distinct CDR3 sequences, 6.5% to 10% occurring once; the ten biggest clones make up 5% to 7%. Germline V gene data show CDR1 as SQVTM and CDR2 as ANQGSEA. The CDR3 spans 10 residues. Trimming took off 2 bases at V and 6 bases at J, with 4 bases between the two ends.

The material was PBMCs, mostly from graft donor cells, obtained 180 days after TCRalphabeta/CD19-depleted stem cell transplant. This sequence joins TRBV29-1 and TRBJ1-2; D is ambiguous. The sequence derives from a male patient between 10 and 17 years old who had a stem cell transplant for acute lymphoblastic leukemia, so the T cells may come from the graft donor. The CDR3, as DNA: TGCAGCGTTGAACTCGATGGCTACACCTTC. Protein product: CSVELDGYTF.